The clone carrying this TCR beta chain came up many times. Its antigen remains unidentified. The entry originates in a study of response to subunit inactivated influenza vaccine. Points from the study as a whole: After each seasonal influenza vaccination, few new T cells are recruited, the authors suggested.

From the RT-PCR reads, TCRdb called clonotypes with MiXCR, one entry per CDR3 protein. The sample consists of a few hundred thousand distinct CDR3 sequences, 20% to 25% of them appearing once. The sequencing here drew on PBMCs from blood, taken approximately 22 months after vaccination. The TCR originated in a man aged 50 to 69 who received an inactivated influenza vaccine.

Written as DNA, the CDR3 is TGTGCCAGCAAACCTACCGGGACAGGGAACTATGGCTACACCTTC. Translated, it gives CASKPTGTGNYGYTF. The chain joins TRBV12-3 or TRBV12-4 to TRBJ1-2; 9 bases line up with TRBD1. V was clipped by 7 bases and J by 2 bases; unmatched bases: 8. The CDR3 totals 15 residues.